One and the same sample provided the 21 T cell receptor beta chains below, sequenced in a study of cytomegalovirus exposure and HLA in healthy donors. A multiplex PCR was run with 60 Vbeta primers and 13 Jbeta primers. Generated by immunoSEQ multiplex PCR, the TCRdb table keeps only in-frame clones and is missing some. The sample consists of approximately 91,000 clones, less than 70% of them appearing once. Material: PBMCs. Receptor source: a female donor in good health and CMV-seronegative.

This clone has more than one count but fewer than ten. J is TRBJ1-1 and V is TRBV6-5; weak D call: TRBD1 (6 bases). The V end lost 6 bases, the J end lost 1 base, and 9 bases lay between the germline ends. The germline V gene has CDR1 MNHEY and CDR2 SVGAGI. This CDR3 has 13 residues. The CDR3: CASSLQGNTEAFF. CDR3 bases: TGTGCCAGCAGCCTACAGGGGAACACTGAAGCTTTCTTT.

The V call is TRBV5-4, the J call TRBJ2-7, with 7 bases fitting TRBD1. V lost 3 bases, J lost 4 bases, and 7 bases stayed unmatched. Germline V gene lookup returns CDR1 SGHNT and CDR2 YYREEE (reference sequence). The CDR3 runs 14 residues. This CDR3 is CASSSGQISYEQYF. CDR3 DNA sequence: TGTGCCAGCAGCTCGGGACAGATCTCTTACGAGCAGTACTTC.

This chain joins TRBV28 and TRBJ2-7; TRBD2 might be the D (6 bases). Germline V CDR1 and CDR2: MDHEN, SYDVKM. This CDR3 has 18 residues. V was clipped by 3 bases and J by 2 bases, with 23 bases between them. CDR3 DNA sequence: TGTGCCAGCAGTTTTGGGGCTCGTTGGGGGGAAGTCCCCTACGAGCAGTACTTC. Encoded protein: CASSFGARWGEVPYEQYF.

The CDR3 spells CSVVNLNTEAFF. For the CDR3, the DNA is TGCAGCGTTGTGAACTTGAACACTGAAGCTTTCTTT. This rearrangement joins TRBV29-1 to TRBJ1-1; D not certain. The CDR3 spans 12 residues. CDR1 is SQVTM and CDR2 is ANQGSEA in the germline V gene. Trimming cost V 4 bases and J 0 bases, with 6 bases left between them. The complete variable domain, with remaining parts taken from reference TRBV29-1 and TRBJ1-1, reads SAVISQKPSRDICQRGTSLTIQCQVDSQVTMMFWYRQQPGQSLTLIATANQGSEATYESGFVIDKFPISRPNLTFSTLTVSNMSPEDSSIYLCSVVNLNTEAFFGQGTRLTVV.

This chain uses TRBV11-2 with TRBJ1-4; no reliable D call. Trimming took off 4 bases at V and 4 bases at J, with 19 bases between the two ends. The germline V gene has CDR1 SGHAT and CDR2 FQNNGV. The CDR3 is 17 residues long. The chain's CDR3 is CASSSLTPGSINEKLFF. CDR3 nucleotides: TGTGCCAGCAGCTCCCTTACCCCCGGGTCAATTAATGAAAAACTGTTTTTT.

The chain recombines TRBV10-3 with TRBJ1-5; TRBD1 is a possible D gene (5 bases). Germline V gives CDR1 ENHRY, CDR2 SYGVKD. This CDR3 is built from 14 residues. The germline V and J ends were trimmed by 4 bases and 5 bases, with 12 bases remaining between them. The CDR3 DNA sequence: TGTGCCATCAGTGGGGGGGGATACCATCAGCCCCAGCATTTT. Translation gives CAISGGGYHQPQHF.

V and J are TRBV9 and TRBJ2-1; maybe TRBD1 (6 bases). Germline-derived CDR1 and CDR2 are SGDLS and YYNGEE. The CDR3 spans 17 residues. The germline V and J ends were trimmed by 0 bases and 9 bases, with 22 bases remaining between them. The CDR3 here is CASSVEGDQVPGSEQFF. The CDR3 coding sequence is TGTGCCAGCAGCGTAGAGGGGGACCAGGTTCCCGGCAGTGAGCAGTTCTTC.

This chain links TRBV5-6 with TRBJ1-1; D is unclear. Germline assignment: CDR1 SGHDT and CDR2 YYEEEE. The CDR3 loop spans 12 amino acids. The germline V and J ends were trimmed by 5 bases and 0 bases, with 5 bases remaining between them. The CDR3 bases are TGTGCCAGCAGGAGTTTGAACACTGAAGCTTTCTTT. This sequence encodes CASRSLNTEAFF.

This clone showed up just a few times. The CDR3 DNA follows: TGTGCCTGGAAAATGGGACTAGCGTCCGATACGCAGTATTTT. Its translation: CAWKMGLASDTQYF. The chain joins TRBV30 to TRBJ2-3, with TRBD2 matching over 10 bases. With 4 bases clipped from V and 6 bases from J, the junction kept 7 bases outside the gene matches. Germline values: CDR1 GTSNPN, CDR2 SVGIG (reference sequence). The CDR3 covers 14 residues.

In regard to this clone: Germline is not matched at one junction end, which may reflect a read error. The V call is TRBV7-6, the J call TRBJ2-2, with TRBD2 matching over 11 bases. CDR1 and CDR2 (germline): SGHVS, FNYEAQ. The CDR3 consists of 15 residues. CDR3 protein: CASSLAGGRTGELFF. The CDR3 DNA follows: TGTGCCAGCAGCCTAGCGGGAGGAAGGACCGGGGAGCTGTTTTTT. Full variable domain (rest looked up from reference TRBV7-6 and TRBJ2-2): GAGVSQSPRYKVTKRGQDVALRCDPISGHVSLYWYRQALGQGPEFLTYFNYEAQQDKSGLPNDRFSAERPEGSISTLTIQRTEQRDSAMYRCASSLAGGRTGELFFGEGSRLTVL.

The chain carries TRBV27 and TRBJ2-3; a weak D match, TRBD2 (6 bases). Per the germline V gene, CDR1 is MNHEY and CDR2 is SMNVEV (reference sequence). CDR3 length equals 17 residues. Trimming removed 6 bases at V and 2 bases at J, with 21 bases between. The CDR3 DNA reads TGTGCCAGCAGCCCCGGTTTAGCGGTCCCCTACACAGATACGCAGTATTTT. Its translation: CASSPGLAVPYTDTQYF.

This sequence joins TRBV9 and TRBJ2-1; TRBD1 agrees at 7 bases. J gave up 0 bases and V 4 bases, and 4 bases lay outside the gene matches. CDR1 is SGDLS and CDR2 is YYNGEE in the germline V gene. CDR3 length: 15 amino acids. The CDR3 DNA is TGTGCCAGCAGCATGGACAGGAGCTCCTACAATGAGCAGTTCTTC. It encodes CASSMDRSSYNEQFF.

This clone was found a few times. This chain links TRBV5-1 with TRBJ2-7; 8 bases are shared with TRBD2. The V gene end was trimmed by 3 bases and the J gene end by 2 bases; junction bases not matched to a gene: 1. Germline V lookup: CDR1 SGHRS, CDR2 YFSETQ. This CDR3 is built from 13 residues. Here the CDR3 reads CASSWTSTYEQYF. Here the CDR3 DNA reads TGCGCCAGCAGCTGGACTAGCACCTACGAGCAGTACTTC.

The CDR3 DNA reads as TGTGCCAGCAGCCCAGAAATGGGACAGACCTACGAGCAGTACTTC. This gives the protein CASSPEMGQTYEQYF. The rearrangement links TRBV6-5 to TRBJ2-7, with 7 positions matching TRBD1. Germline V gene lookup returns CDR1 MNHEY and CDR2 SVGAGI. CDR3 length equals 15 residues. The V segment lost 6 bases and the J segment 2 bases; nucleotides outside the gene matches: 10.

The chain couples TRBV6-5 to TRBJ1-2; tentative D call: TRBD1 (5 bases). The CDR3 covers 14 residues. Germline CDR1 MNHEY, CDR2 SVGAGI. Trimming took 7 bases from V and 4 from J, leaving 16 bases between them. The CDR3 bases are TGTGCCAGCAAACCAAATCAGGGTGGCTATGGCTACACCTTC. Residues: CASKPNQGGYGYTF.

This chain joins TRBV7-9 and TRBJ1-6; the D gene is possibly TRBD1 (6 bases). Germline CDR1 and CDR2: SEHNR and FQNEAQ (reference sequence). The CDR3 consists of 14 residues. V lost 1 base and J lost 10, with 11 bases in between. The CDR3 bases are TGTGCCAGCAGCTTAGACAGGGTAGGATCACCCCTCCACTTT. Protein product: CASSLDRVGSPLHF.

This clone was seen once. This chain connects TRBV10-3 to TRBJ1-2; 9 positions agree with TRBD1. From germline, CDR1 is ENHRY and CDR2 SYGVKD. J gave up 0 bases and V 6 bases, and 2 bases lay outside the gene matches. The CDR3 consists of 14 residues. This chain's CDR3 is CAIRGTGTNYGYTF. The CDR3 DNA reads TGTGCCATCAGAGGGACAGGGACTAACTATGGCTACACCTTC.

The V call is TRBV7-9, the J call TRBJ2-7; tentatively, D is TRBD2 (5 bases). Trimming stripped 10 bases from V and 0 bases from J, with 22 bases between. The CDR3 has 16 residues. The germline gives CDR1 SEHNR, CDR2 FQNEAQ (reference sequence). Here the CDR3 reads CATDSRRAESSYEQYF. CDR3 bases: TGTGCCACCGATTCCCGGCGAGCGGAGAGCTCCTACGAGCAGTACTTC.

The genes are TRBV19 and TRBJ2-3, with TRBD2 matching over 8 bases. V lost 8 bases, J lost 1 base, and 8 bases stayed unmatched. Germline values: CDR1 LNHDA, CDR2 SQIVND (reference sequence). The CDR3 covers 15 residues. The CDR3 protein is CASRTGTRGTDTQYF. CDR3 bases: TGTGCCAGTCGGACCGGGACTAGGGGCACAGATACGCAGTATTTT.

The CDR3 coding sequence is TGTGCCAGCTCACCGAGGGACAGTTCAAATCAGCCCCAGCATTTT. Translation: CASSPRDSSNQPQHF. The chain uses TRBV18 and TRBJ1-5; TRBD1 matches 7 bases. The junction had 6 bases not matched to a gene; V was cut back by 3 bases and J by 4 bases. The CDR3 length is 15 residues. Germline V gene lookup returns CDR1 KGHSH and CDR2 LQKENI.

This clone was seen more than once but under ten times. The chain links TRBV7-2 to TRBJ2-3; D uncertain. With 5 bases removed from V and 1 base from J, the gap between germline ends came to 13 bases. The CDR3 totals 15 residues. CDR1 and CDR2 (germline): SGHTA, FQGNSA. The CDR3 DNA reads as TGTGCCAGCAGCCCAGCGATTTCCGGCACAGATACGCAGTATTTT. The encoded protein is CASSPAISGTDTQYF.